The entry below describes one T cell receptor beta chain. Full-length variable regions came from constant-region reverse primers plus semi-nested Nested Universal Primer A PCR. Each CDR3 protein is one row after TCRdb ran MiXCR on the 5' RACE reads. The repertoire has over 40,000 distinct CDR3 sequences, 22% of them found once; the top ten carry about 4%. Treg sorting used a CD4+CD25+CD127-/low gate. The CDR3 length is 16 residues. Germline assignment: CDR1 MNHNY and CDR2 SVGAGI (reference sequence). J was trimmed by 8 bases and V by 5 bases; bases with no gene match: 12. The gene calls are TRBV6-6 and TRBJ1-6; the match to TRBD1 covers 7 bases. The sequenced sample consisted of Tregs sorted from blood. The source of this sequence is a female donor with breast cancer. Written as DNA, the CDR3 is TGTGCCAGCAGTCCACAGGGGACGTATGGGGATTCACCCCTCCACTTT. Protein product: CASSPQGTYGDSPLHF.